This T cell receptor (beta chain) was identified during a study of shared clonotypes between healthy human individuals. Trimming took 6 bases from V and 6 from J, leaving 20 bases between them. Germline V lookup: CDR1 SQVTM, CDR2 ANQGSEA. The CDR3 extends over 15 amino acids. General observations from the study: It was the non-shared clonotypes that had lower generation probabilities than clonotypes shared by all four donors. Rarefaction showed sorted-subset sequencing was incomplete despite large depth.

Around 200 ng DNA, 30,000 or so T cell genomes, went into each sorted-subset replicate PCR. TCRdb's table, derived via immunoSEQ multiplex PCR, lists solely in-frame clones and lacks some. The sample holds some 2.3 million clones, 85% to 95% seen once. Comments on this clone: As yet, its antigen is unknown.

The sequenced material came from naive CD4+ T cells from PBMCs. Regarding subset: CD45RA+ positively selected. This chain connects TRBV29-1 to TRBJ2-2; D is unclear. The clonotype was recovered from a man in his late teens or twenties in good health. Some clones in this sample may be carry-over from other donors' samples. CDR3 sequence (DNA): TGCAGCGTACAGCTATTCTGGCGGCGGTCCGGGGAGCTGTTTTTT. Its translation is CSVQLFWRRSGELFF.